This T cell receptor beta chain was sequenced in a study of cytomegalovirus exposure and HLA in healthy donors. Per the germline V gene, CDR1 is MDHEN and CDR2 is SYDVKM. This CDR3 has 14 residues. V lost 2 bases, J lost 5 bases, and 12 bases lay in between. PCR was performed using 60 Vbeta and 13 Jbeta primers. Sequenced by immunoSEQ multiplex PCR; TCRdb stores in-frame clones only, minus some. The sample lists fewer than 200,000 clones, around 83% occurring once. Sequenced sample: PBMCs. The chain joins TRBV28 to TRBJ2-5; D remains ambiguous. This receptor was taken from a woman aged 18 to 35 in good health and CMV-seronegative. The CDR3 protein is CASSLAPVVETQYF. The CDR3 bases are TGTGCCAGCAGTTTAGCGCCCGTTGTGGAGACCCAGTACTTC.